This TCR beta chain was recovered during a study of memory CD4+ T cells and cytomegalovirus serostatus. Overall study: Healthy Belgian adult donors included roughly ten CMV-positive and 20 to 30 CMV-negative people.

The CDR3 sequence is 14 residues long. Germline V gene data show CDR1 as SGHDN and CDR2 as FVKESK. Trimming left V 0 bases short and J 10 bases short, with 13 bases between. Single viable CD3+CD4+CD8-CD45RO+ cells were sorted as the memory CD4+ T cells. The assay was immunoSEQ multiplex PCR, and TCRdb's table has in-frame clones only and misses some. The table includes about 92,000 clones, roughly 80% detected once. This sequence joins TRBV14 and TRBJ1-5; D remains unclear. Specimen: memory CD4+ T cells from blood. The clonotype was recovered from an adult in good health and CMV-seropositive. CDR3 DNA: TGTGCCAGCAGCCAAGATCACGTATGGGGTCCCCAGCATTTT. Residues: CASSQDHVWGPQHF. Full variable domain (outside the CDR3, taken from reference TRBV14 and TRBJ1-5): EAGVTQFPSHSVIEKGQTVTLRCDPISGHDNLYWYRRVMGKEIKFLLHFVKESKQDESGMPNNRFLAERTGGTYSTLKVQPAELEDSGVYFCASSQDHVWGPQHFGDGTRLSIL.